This T cell receptor (beta chain) is from a study of T-cell reconstitution after alpha-beta-depleted transplantation in children. Unique molecular identifiers tagged the TCRbeta library. TCRdb re-called the PCR reads through MiXCR, storing one row per CDR3 protein. The sample carries some 530,000 distinct CDR3 sequences, roughly an eighth recorded once. This clonotype was obtained from a human donor who donated a stem cell graft to a child with combined immunodeficiency. The sample here was PBMCs from the stem cell graft donor, taken from the stem cell graft.

As DNA, the CDR3 is TGTGCCAGCAGCTTCCGGGGAGCTAGCACAGATACGCAGTATTTT. This encodes CASSFRGASTDTQYF. The rearrangement links TRBV7-8 to TRBJ2-3; TRBD2 might be the D (5 bases). Deletions cut 3 bases from V and 0 bases from J, with 10 bases between. The CDR3 has 15 amino acids. Germline V gives CDR1 SGHVS, CDR2 FQNEAQ. The variable domain in full, with the rest retrieved from reference TRBV7-8 and TRBJ2-3, is GAGVSQSPRYKVAKRGQDVALRCDPISGHVSLFWYQQALGQGPEFLTYFQNEAQLDKSGLPSDRFFAERPEGSVSTLKIQRTQQEDSAVYLCASSFRGASTDTQYFGPGTRLTVL.